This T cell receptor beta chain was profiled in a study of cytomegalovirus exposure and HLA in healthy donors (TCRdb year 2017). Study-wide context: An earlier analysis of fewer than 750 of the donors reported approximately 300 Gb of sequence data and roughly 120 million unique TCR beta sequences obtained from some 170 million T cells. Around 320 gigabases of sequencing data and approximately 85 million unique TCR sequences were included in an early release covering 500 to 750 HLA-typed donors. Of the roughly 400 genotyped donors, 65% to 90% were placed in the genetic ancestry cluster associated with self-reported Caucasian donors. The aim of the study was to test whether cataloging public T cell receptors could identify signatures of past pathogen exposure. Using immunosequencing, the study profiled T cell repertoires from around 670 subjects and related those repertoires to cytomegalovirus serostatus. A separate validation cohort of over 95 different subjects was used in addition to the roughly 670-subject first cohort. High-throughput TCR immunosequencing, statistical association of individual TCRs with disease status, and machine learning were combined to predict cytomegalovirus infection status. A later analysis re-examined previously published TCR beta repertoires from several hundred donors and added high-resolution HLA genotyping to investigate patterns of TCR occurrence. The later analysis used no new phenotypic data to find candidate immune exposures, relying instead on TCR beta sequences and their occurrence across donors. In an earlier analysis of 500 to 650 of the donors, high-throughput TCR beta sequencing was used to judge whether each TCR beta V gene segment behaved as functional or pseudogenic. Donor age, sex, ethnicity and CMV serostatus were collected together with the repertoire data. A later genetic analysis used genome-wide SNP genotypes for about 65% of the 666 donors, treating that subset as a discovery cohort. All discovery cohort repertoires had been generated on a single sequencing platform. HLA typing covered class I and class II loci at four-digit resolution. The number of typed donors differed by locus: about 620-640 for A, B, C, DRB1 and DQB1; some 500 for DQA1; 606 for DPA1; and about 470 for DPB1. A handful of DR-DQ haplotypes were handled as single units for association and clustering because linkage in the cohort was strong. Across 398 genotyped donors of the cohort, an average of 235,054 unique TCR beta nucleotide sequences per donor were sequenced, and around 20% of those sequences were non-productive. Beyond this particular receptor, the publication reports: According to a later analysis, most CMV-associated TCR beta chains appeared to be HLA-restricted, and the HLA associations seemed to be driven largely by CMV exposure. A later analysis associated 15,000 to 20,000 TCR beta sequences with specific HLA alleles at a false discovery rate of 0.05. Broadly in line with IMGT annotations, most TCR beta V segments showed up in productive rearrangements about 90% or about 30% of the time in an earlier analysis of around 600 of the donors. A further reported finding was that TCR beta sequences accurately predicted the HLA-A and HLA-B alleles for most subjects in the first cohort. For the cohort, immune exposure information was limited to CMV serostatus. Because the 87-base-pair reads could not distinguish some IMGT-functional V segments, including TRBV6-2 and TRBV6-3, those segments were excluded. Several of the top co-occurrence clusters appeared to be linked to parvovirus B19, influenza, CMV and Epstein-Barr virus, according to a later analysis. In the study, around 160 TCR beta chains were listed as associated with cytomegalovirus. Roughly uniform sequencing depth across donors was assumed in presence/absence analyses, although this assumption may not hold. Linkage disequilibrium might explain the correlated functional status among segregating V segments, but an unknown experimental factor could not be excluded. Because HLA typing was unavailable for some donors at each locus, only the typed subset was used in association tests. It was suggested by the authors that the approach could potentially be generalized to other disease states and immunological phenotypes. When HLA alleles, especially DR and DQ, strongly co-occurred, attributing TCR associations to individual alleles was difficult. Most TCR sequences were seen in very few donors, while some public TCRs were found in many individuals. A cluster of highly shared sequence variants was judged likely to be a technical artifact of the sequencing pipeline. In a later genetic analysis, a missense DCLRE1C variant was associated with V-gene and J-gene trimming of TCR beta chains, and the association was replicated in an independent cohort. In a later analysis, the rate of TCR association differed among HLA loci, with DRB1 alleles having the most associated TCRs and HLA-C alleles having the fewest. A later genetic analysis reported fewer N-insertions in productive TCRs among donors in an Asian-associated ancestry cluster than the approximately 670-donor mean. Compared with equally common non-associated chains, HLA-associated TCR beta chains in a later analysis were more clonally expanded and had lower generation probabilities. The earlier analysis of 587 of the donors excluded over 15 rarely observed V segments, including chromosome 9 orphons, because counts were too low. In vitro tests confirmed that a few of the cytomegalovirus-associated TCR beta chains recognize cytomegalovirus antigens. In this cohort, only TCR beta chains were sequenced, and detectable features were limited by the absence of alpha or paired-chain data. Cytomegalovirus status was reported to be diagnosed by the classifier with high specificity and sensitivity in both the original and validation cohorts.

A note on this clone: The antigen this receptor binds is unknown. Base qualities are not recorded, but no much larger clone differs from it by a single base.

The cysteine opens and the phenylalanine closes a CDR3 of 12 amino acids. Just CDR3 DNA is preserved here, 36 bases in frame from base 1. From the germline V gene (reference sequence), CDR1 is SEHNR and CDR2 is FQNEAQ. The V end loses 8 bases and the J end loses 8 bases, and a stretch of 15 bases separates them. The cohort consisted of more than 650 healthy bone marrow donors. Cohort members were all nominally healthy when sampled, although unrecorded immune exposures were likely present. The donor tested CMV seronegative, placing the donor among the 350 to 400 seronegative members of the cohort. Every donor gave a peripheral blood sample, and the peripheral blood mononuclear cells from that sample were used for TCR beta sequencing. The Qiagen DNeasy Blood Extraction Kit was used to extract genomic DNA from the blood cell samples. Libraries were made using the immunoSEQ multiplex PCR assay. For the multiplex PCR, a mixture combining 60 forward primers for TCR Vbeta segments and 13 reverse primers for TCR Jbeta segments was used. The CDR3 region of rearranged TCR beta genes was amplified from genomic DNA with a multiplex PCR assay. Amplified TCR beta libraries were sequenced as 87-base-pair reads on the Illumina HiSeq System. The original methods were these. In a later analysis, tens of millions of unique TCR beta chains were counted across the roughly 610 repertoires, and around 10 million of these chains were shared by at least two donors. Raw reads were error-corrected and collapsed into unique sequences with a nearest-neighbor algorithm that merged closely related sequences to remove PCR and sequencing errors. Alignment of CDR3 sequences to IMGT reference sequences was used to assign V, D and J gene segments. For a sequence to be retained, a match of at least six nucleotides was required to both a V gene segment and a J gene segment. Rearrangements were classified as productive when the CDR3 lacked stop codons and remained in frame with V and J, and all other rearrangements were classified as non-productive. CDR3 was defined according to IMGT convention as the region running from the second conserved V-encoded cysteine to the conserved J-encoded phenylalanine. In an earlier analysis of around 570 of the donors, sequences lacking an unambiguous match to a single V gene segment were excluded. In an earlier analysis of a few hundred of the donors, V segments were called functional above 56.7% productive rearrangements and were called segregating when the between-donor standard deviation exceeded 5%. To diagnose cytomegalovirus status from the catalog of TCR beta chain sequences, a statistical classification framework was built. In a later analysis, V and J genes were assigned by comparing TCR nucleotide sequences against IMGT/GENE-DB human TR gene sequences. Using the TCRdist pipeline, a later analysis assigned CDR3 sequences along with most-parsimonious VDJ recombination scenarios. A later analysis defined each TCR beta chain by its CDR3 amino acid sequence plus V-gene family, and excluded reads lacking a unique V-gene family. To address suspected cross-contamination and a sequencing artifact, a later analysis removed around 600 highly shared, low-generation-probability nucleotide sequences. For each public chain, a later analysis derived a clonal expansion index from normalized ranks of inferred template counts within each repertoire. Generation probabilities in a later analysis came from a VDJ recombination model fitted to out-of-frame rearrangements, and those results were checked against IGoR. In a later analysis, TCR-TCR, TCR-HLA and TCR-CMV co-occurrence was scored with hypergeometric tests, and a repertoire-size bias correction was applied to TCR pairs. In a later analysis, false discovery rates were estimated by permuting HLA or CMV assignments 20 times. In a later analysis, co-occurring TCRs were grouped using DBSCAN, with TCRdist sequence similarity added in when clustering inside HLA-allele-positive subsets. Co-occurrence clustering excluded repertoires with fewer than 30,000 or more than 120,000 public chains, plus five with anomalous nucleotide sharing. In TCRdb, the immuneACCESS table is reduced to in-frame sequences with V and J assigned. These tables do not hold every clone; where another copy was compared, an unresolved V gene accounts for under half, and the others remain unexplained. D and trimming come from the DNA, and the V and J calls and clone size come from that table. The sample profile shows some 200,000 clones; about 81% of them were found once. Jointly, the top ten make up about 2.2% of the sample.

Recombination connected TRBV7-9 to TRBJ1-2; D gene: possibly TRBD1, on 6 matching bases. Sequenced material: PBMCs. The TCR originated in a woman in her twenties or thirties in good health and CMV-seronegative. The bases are TGTGCCAGCCCAGGGGAACCGGGGGGCTACACCTTC. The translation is CASPGEPGGYTF.